Following are 15 T cell receptor beta chains from one sample sequenced in a study of human T cells and chemical hapten exposure. Described time point: patch test 2, 6 weeks after DPC sensitization. The treatment was: therapeutic diphenylcyclopropenone sensitization with weekly scalp DPC. TCRdb recomputed calls from the RACE reads with MiXCR, one row per CDR3 protein. The sample carries roughly 30,000 distinct CDR3 sequences, roughly 10% recorded once. Sequenced here: whole blood, sampled in connection with sensitization to the hapten diphenylcyclopropenone (DPC). The origin of the receptors is a man aged 30-40 years with alopecia areata. Some clones in this sample may be carry-over from other donors' samples.

This clonotype was recorded at least ten times. The chain employs TRBV7-6 and TRBJ2-5; D unclear. The CDR3 is 15 residues long. V was shortened by 1 base and J by 1 base, with 10 bases between the two germline ends. The germline gives CDR1 SGHVS, CDR2 FNYEAQ. The CDR3 DNA sequence: TGTGCCAGCAGCTTAGAGGCTACGGGCCAAGAGACCCAGTACTTC. It yields the protein CASSLEATGQETQYF.

In its sample, this clonotype was seen many times. This chain connects TRBV7-2 to TRBJ2-2, with TRBD1 matching 10 bases. CDR3 length equals 15 residues. V trimming: 7 bases; J trimming: 6 bases; junction bases outside the gene matches: 8. Germline-derived CDR1 and CDR2 are SGHTA and FQGNSA. The CDR3 is CASIPGQGPSGELFF. The CDR3 nucleotides are TGTGCCAGCATCCCGGGACAGGGGCCCTCCGGGGAGCTGTTTTTT.

This clonotype was found a few times. V usage is TRBV20-1 and J usage is TRBJ2-3, with 8 bases that match TRBD2. Germline CDR1 and CDR2: DFQATT and SNEGSKA (reference sequence). V was pared by 3 bases and J by 6 bases, with 11 bases of the junction left unmatched. CDR3 length equals 15 residues. CDR3 loop: CSARSGSGDRDTQYF. The CDR3 nucleotides read TGCAGTGCTAGGTCGGGTAGCGGGGACCGCGATACGCAGTATTTT.

This clonotype was counted ten times or more. The gene calls are TRBV7-9 and TRBJ2-3, with D perhaps TRBD1 or TRBD2 (5 bases each). V lost 4 bases to trimming and J lost 1 base, with 12 bases between them. There are 15 residues in the CDR3. The germline V gene encodes CDR1 SEHNR and CDR2 FQNEAQ (reference sequence). The CDR3: CASSYGAHRTDTQYF. The CDR3 DNA reads TGTGCCAGCAGCTACGGGGCCCATCGCACAGATACGCAGTATTTT.

This clonotype occurred a few times. The rearrangement joins TRBV7-2 to TRBJ2-5; 7 bases map to TRBD2. CDR1 is SGHTA and CDR2 is FQGNSA in the germline V gene. Unmatched junction bases numbered 7, after V lost 4 bases and J lost 5 bases. The CDR3 is made up of 14 amino acids. The CDR3 sequence is CASSSVRGDETQYF. The CDR3 region has the DNA TGTGCCAGCAGCTCAGTCCGGGGGGATGAGACCCAGTACTTC.

This clonotype was detected a few times. This chain uses TRBV12-3 or TRBV12-4 with TRBJ1-1; TRBD1 matches at 9 bases. The trim removed 5 bases at V and 7 bases at J, leaving 8 bases unmatched. The CDR3 totals 14 residues. Here the CDR3 reads CASSRGQGGSEAFF. CDR3 DNA sequence: TGTGCCAGCAGTCGGGGACAGGGAGGTAGTGAAGCTTTCTTT.

V is TRBV7-9 and J is TRBJ1-2; 8 bases are shared with TRBD1. The germline V gene has CDR1 SEHNR and CDR2 FQNEAQ (reference sequence). J lost 7 bases, V lost 5 bases, and 9 bases had no gene match. The CDR3 loop spans 14 amino acids. For the CDR3, the DNA is TGTGCCAGCAGCCCCCGGGGACAGGCGAGTGGCTACACCTTC. Translating it yields CASSPRGQASGYTF.

This clonotype was counted ten times or more. V is TRBV7-2 and J is TRBJ1-4, with 7 bases that match TRBD1. Germline V lookup: CDR1 SGHTA, CDR2 FQGNSA. There are 15 residues in the CDR3. V shed 6 bases, J shed 7 bases, and the junction held 11 bases outside the gene matches. CDR3 DNA: TGTGCCAGCAGTCCTTGGGGAGGGGGCAGTGAAAAACTGTTTTTT. Translated: CASSPWGGGSEKLFF.

This clonotype has a count of ten or more. The chain couples TRBV11-3 to TRBJ2-7, with D uncertain. Per the germline V gene, CDR1 is SGHNT and CDR2 is YENEEA. This CDR3 is 15 amino acids long. V lost 2 bases, J lost 9 bases, and 20 bases lay in between. The CDR3: CASSLHTETYEWQYF. The CDR3 nucleotides are TGTGCCAGCAGCTTACATACGGAAACCTACGAGTGGCAGTACTTC.

This clonotype was counted at least ten times. The gene calls are TRBV7-4 and TRBJ2-1, with TRBD1 identical over 11 bases. This CDR3 is 15 amino acids long. J gave up 4 bases and V 3 bases, and 2 bases lay outside the gene matches. Germline V gene sequence: CDR1 SGHVT, CDR2 SQSDAQ. CDR3 nucleotide sequence: TGTGCCAGCAGCTTCCGGGACAGGGGGTACAATGAGCAGTTCTTC. Translated, it gives CASSFRDRGYNEQFF.

The chain employs TRBV30 and TRBJ1-3; D perhaps matches TRBD1 (5 bases). Germline CDR1 reads GTSNPN; CDR2 reads SVGIG (reference sequence). The CDR3 is 15 amino acids. V was shortened by 6 bases and J by 0 bases, with 15 bases between the two germline ends. The CDR3 loop reads CACSQGTLSGNTIYF. In DNA, the CDR3 is TGTGCCTGTTCTCAGGGCACCCTCTCTGGAAACACCATATATTTT.

This clonotype was recorded at least ten times. The chain joins TRBV7-2 to TRBJ1-1; possibly TRBD1 for D (5 bases). V was shortened by 3 bases and J by 4 bases, with 12 bases between the two germline ends. This CDR3 is built from 14 residues. Germline CDR1 reads SGHTA; CDR2 reads FQGNSA. In DNA, the CDR3 is TGTGCCAGCAGCTTGAATGGGGGAGTCACTGAAGCTTTCTTT. This gives the protein CASSLNGGVTEAFF.

This clonotype was seen many times. The chain combines TRBV5-1 with TRBJ2-2, with a tentative D call TRBD1 (6 bases). V was shortened by 5 bases and J by 1 base, with 9 bases between the two germline ends. The length of the CDR3 is 14 residues. Germline values: CDR1 SGHRS, CDR2 YFSETQ. CDR3 in amino acids: CASRYRENTGELFF. CDR3 in DNA: TGCGCCAGCAGGTACAGGGAGAACACCGGGGAGCTGTTTTTT.

Ten or more counts support this clonotype. The chain couples TRBV7-2 to TRBJ2-2, with D possibly matching TRBD2 (6 bases). Between the trimmed V and J ends, which lost 2 bases and 1 base, there was a span of 17 bases. CDR1 SGHTA and CDR2 FQGNSA come from the germline V gene. The CDR3 covers 18 residues. The CDR3 nucleotides read TGTGCCAGCAGCTTACGGGGCGAGGGAGGATTGAACACCGGGGAGCTGTTTTTT. Its translation: CASSLRGEGGLNTGELFF.

The DNA of the CDR3 is TGTGCCAGCAATAACAACGGGGGAGATACGCAGTATTTT. It encodes CASNNNGGDTQYF. This chain connects TRBV7-2 to TRBJ2-3; D possibly corresponds to TRBD2 (6 bases). Germline-derived CDR1 and CDR2 are SGHTA and FQGNSA. Deletions cut 7 bases from V and 5 bases from J, with 13 bases between. This CDR3 is 13 amino acids long.